Below, 23 T cell receptor beta chains from the same sample are listed, as sequenced in a study of blood T cells in healthy people across ages (dated by TCRdb to between 2015 and 2016). Libraries were constructed by 5' RACE. Sequencing used an Illumina HiSeq 2500. A second roughly 6 to 12 cycle PCR used a sample-barcoded 5' primer and a J-beta primer mix. The public reads were quality trimmed at Q25 with fastp and then assembled into clones with MiXCR by TCRdb, keeping productive beta chains. Rows are combined by CDR3 protein, so each entry shows the most common genes and DNA. This sample comprises 700,000 or so distinct CDR3 sequences, roughly 43% of them detected only once. The ten most abundant clones make up around 30% of the sample. The material sequenced was blood. These receptors came from a man older than 75 in good health.

This clonotype came up many times. This chain links TRBV12-3 or TRBV12-4 with TRBJ1-2; D not certain. The CDR3 is 12 amino acids. V lost 5 bases and J 0 bases, leaving 4 bases between the germline ends. CDR3 protein: CASSDTNYGYTF. CDR3 DNA sequence: TGTGCCAGCAGTGATACTAACTATGGCTACACCTTC.

This clonotype was found a few times. The chain combines TRBV28 with TRBJ2-7; tentative D call: TRBD2 (5 bases). CDR1 and CDR2 from the germline V gene are MDHEN and SYDVKM. The CDR3 has 13 amino acids. Deletions cut 4 bases from V and 4 bases from J, with 11 bases between. The CDR3 nucleotides read TGTGCCAGCAGTTCGGGATCCCTTTACGAGCAGTACTTC. Translating gives CASSSGSLYEQYF. Together with reference TRBV28 and TRBJ2-7, the CDR3 gives the full variable domain: DVKVTQSSRYLVKRTGEKVFLECVQDMDHENMFWYRQDPGLGLRLIYFSYDVKMKEKGDIPEGYSVSREKKERFSLILESASTNQTSMYLCASSSGSLYEQYFGPGTRLTVT.

The chain has TRBV4-2 and TRBJ2-3, with 8 bases matching TRBD2. The CDR3 loop spans 15 amino acids. V lost 6 bases and J lost 2; bases outside the gene matches: 7. From germline, CDR1 is LGHNA and CDR2 YNFKEQ. CDR3 loop: CASRDSGTTTDTQYF. The CDR3 nucleotides are TGTGCCAGCAGAGATAGCGGGACAACCACAGATACGCAGTATTTT.

The gene calls are TRBV7-9 and TRBJ1-1, with a tentative D call TRBD1 (6 bases). CDR1 SEHNR and CDR2 FQNEAQ come from the germline V gene (reference sequence). V was trimmed by 5 bases and J by 1 base, leaving 11 bases between them. The CDR3 has 14 amino acids. CDR3 residues: CASSAGTQNTEAFF. The CDR3 coding sequence is TGTGCCAGCAGCGCCGGGACACAGAACACTGAAGCTTTCTTT.

The DNA for the CDR3 is TGTGCCAGCAGTTTGAGACAGGGGGCGTTTGGCTACACCTTC. Protein: CASSLRQGAFGYTF. The chain couples TRBV12-3 or TRBV12-4 to TRBJ1-2; 10 bases line up with TRBD1. This CDR3 has 14 amino acids. The V segment lost 3 bases and the J segment 7 bases; nucleotides outside the gene matches: 5.

The chain links TRBV11-2 to TRBJ2-4, with TRBD1 as a possible D gene (6 bases). The germline CDR1 and CDR2 sequences are SGHAT and FQNNGV. The CDR3 has 15 amino acids. The V and J ends lost 5 bases and 5 bases respectively, with 16 bases between them. This CDR3 is CASSLGQGKQNIQYF. CDR3 nucleotides: TGTGCCAGCAGCCTGGGGCAGGGGAAGCAAAACATTCAGTACTTC.

CDR3 nucleotide sequence: TGTGCCAGCAGTTCCTTCACAGGGAACTATGGCTACACCTTC. Translated: CASSSFTGNYGYTF. The V gene is TRBV7-2, the J gene TRBJ1-2, with D possibly matching TRBD1 (6 bases). Germline V gene lookup returns CDR1 SGHTA and CDR2 FQGNSA. The CDR3 length is 14 residues. Trimming left V 6 bases short and J 2 bases short, with 13 bases between.

About this clonotype: At one end, the junction sequence differs from germline, possibly due to a read error. The chain combines TRBV29-1 with TRBJ2-3; the match to TRBD2 covers 13 bases. CDR1 is SQVTM and CDR2 is ANQGSEA in the germline V gene. This CDR3 spans 16 amino acids. CDR3 region: CSVTSGGAGITDAQYF. The DNA for the CDR3 is TGCAGCGTTACTAGCGGGGGGGCCGGAATAACAGATGCGCAGTATTTT.

Comments on this clonotype: One junction end disagrees with the germline gene, perhaps due to a read error. The chain has TRBV4-1 and TRBJ2-2; the match to TRBD1 covers 7 bases. CDR1 and CDR2 (germline): MGHRA, YSYEKL. The CDR3 covers 19 residues. CDR3 region: CASRQDGTVGPRGTGELFF. In DNA, the CDR3 is TGCGCCAGCAGACAAGATGGGACAGTCGGACCACGGGGCACCGGGGAGCTGTTTTTT.

Points on this clonotype: Given a much more abundant clone one base away, this may be a read error. This chain links TRBV6-6 with TRBJ1-1, with no clear D. Germline V lookup: CDR1 MNHNY, CDR2 SVGAGI (reference sequence). This CDR3 contains 14 residues. In DNA form, the CDR3 reads TGTGCCAGCAGTTACGCAGGACCGAACACTGGAGCTTTCTTT. Translation gives CASSYAGPNTGAFF.

This CDR3 reads CASSRSSGMATGELFF. For the CDR3, the DNA is TGTGCCAGCAGCCGCTCTAGCGGGATGGCCACCGGGGAGCTGTTTTTT. This chain connects TRBV3-1 to TRBJ2-2, with 9 bases lining up with TRBD2. Trimming at V came to 4 bases and at J to 4 bases, leaving 7 bases not matched to a gene. Looked up from germline, CDR1 is LGHDT and CDR2 is YNNKEL (reference sequence). The CDR3 is made up of 16 amino acids.

The chain employs TRBV30 and TRBJ2-1, with D perhaps TRBD2 (6 bases). The CDR3 spans 13 residues. The V end was cut by 1 base, the J end by 10 bases, with 14 bases between. Germline CDR1 is GTSNPN and CDR2 is SVGIG (reference sequence). CDR3 DNA: TGTGCCTGGAGTGGCGGGAAGGGCCTGGAGCAGTTCTTC. Protein: CAWSGGKGLEQFF. The full variable domain, its missing parts supplied by reference TRBV30 and TRBJ2-1, is SQTIHQWPATLVQPVGSPLSLECTVEGTSNPNLYWYRQAAGRGLQLLFYSVGIGQISSEVPQNLSASRPQDRQFILSSKKLLLSDSGFYLCAWSGGKGLEQFFGPGTRLTVL.

J is TRBJ2-1 and V is TRBV4-2, with TRBD2 matching 13 bases. The germline V gene encodes CDR1 LGHNA and CDR2 YNFKEQ. V gave up 3 bases and J gave up 6 bases; unmatched junction bases: 2. The CDR3 length is 15 residues. The CDR3 here is CASSHTSGGANEQFF. In DNA form, the CDR3 reads TGTGCCAGCAGCCATACTAGCGGGGGGGCCAATGAGCAGTTCTTC.

This clonotype occurred a few times. The V and J genes are TRBV24-1 and TRBJ2-3; D gene ambiguous. Trimming took off 7 bases at V and 2 bases at J, with 6 bases between the two ends. Germline loops: CDR1 KGHDR, CDR2 SFDVKD. The CDR3 sequence is 12 residues long. CDR3 coding DNA: TGTGCCACCAGAAGTGACACAGATACGCAGTATTTT. It yields the protein CATRSDTDTQYF.

This clonotype was counted between two and nine times. V gene TRBV9 combines with J gene TRBJ2-2; D possibly uses TRBD1 or TRBD2 (6 bases each). V dropped 0 bases and J dropped 0 bases, with 12 bases sitting between them. CDR3 length: 17 amino acids. Germline values: CDR1 SGDLS, CDR2 YYNGEE. CDR3 region: CASSVAGAGANTGELFF. In nucleotides, the CDR3 is TGTGCCAGCAGCGTAGCGGGGGCTGGAGCGAACACCGGGGAGCTGTTTTTT.

In its sample, this clonotype was seen many times. The chain carries TRBV7-2 and TRBJ2-6, with D maybe TRBD1 (6 bases). Deletions cut 5 bases from V and 1 base from J, with 12 bases between. The CDR3 has 16 residues. Germline V gene sequence: CDR1 SGHTA, CDR2 FQGNSA. CDR3 region: CASSPPGTSGANVLTF. The CDR3 nucleotides read TGTGCCAGCAGCCCCCCCGGGACATCTGGGGCCAACGTCCTGACTTTC.

A remark on this clonotype: This may arise from a read error, as a much more abundant clone is one base away. The chain is built from TRBV7-9 and TRBJ2-1; 8 nucleotides agree with TRBD2. The DNA end is a closer match to TRBJ2-7, so the J assignment may be wrong. Germline V gene sequence: CDR1 SEHNR, CDR2 FQNEAQ (reference sequence). The CDR3 runs to 16 residues. CDR3 residues: CASSPRLATSYNEQYF. The CDR3 DNA sequence: TGTGCCAGCAGCCCACGACTAGCGACCTCCTACAATGAGCAGTACTTC.

The gene calls are TRBV2 and TRBJ2-3; 16 nucleotides line up with TRBD2. The junction had 13 bases not matched to a gene; V was cut back by 4 bases and J by 3 bases. The CDR3 covers 20 residues. Per germline, CDR1 SNHLY and CDR2 FYNNEI. The CDR3 DNA is TGTGCCAGCAGTGGGTGGGGGGGACTAGCGGGAGGGCCGAGGACAGATACGCAGTATTTT. It translates to CASSGWGGLAGGPRTDTQYF. The full variable domain, rest sourced from reference TRBV2 and TRBJ2-3, is EPEVTQTPSHQVTQMGQEVILRCVPISNHLYFYWYRQILGQKVEFLVSFYNNEISEKSEIFDDQFSVERPDGSNFTLKIRSTKLEDSAMYFCASSGWGGLAGGPRTDTQYFGPGTRLTVL.

The chain employs TRBV7-2 and TRBJ1-2, with D maybe TRBD1 (6 bases). Per the germline V gene, CDR1 is SGHTA and CDR2 is FQGNSA. Trimming cost V 5 bases and J 5 bases, with 18 bases left between them. The CDR3 extends over 15 amino acids. The CDR3 sequence: CASSPDRTRSYGYTF. The CDR3 DNA sequence: TGTGCCAGCAGCCCAGACAGGACCCGGTCGTATGGCTACACCTTC.

There are many counts of this clonotype. The chain carries TRBV7-8 and TRBJ2-3; D remains ambiguous. The V gene's germline CDR1 is SGHVS and CDR2 FQNEAQ. V lost 5 bases to trimming and J lost 1 base, with 16 bases between them. The CDR3 consists of 16 residues. In nucleotides, the CDR3 is TGTGCCAGCAGCGGGAAGATGGCAGGCGGCACAGATACGCAGTATTTT. It translates to CASSGKMAGGTDTQYF.

Many counts were recorded for this clonotype. The chain links TRBV29-1 to TRBJ2-7; D gene unclear. The germline V and J ends were trimmed by 6 bases and 3 bases, with 9 bases remaining between them. Germline CDR1 is SQVTM and CDR2 is ANQGSEA. This CDR3 comprises 11 residues. This chain's CDR3 is CSVMDGYEQYF. The CDR3 coding sequence is TGCAGCGTAATGGACGGCTACGAGCAGTACTTC.

This chain uses TRBV4-2 with TRBJ2-7; 8 bases line up with TRBD1. The trim removed 1 base at V and 5 bases at J, leaving 4 bases unmatched. This CDR3 comprises 14 residues. Per the germline V gene, CDR1 is LGHNA and CDR2 is YNFKEQ. Written as DNA, the CDR3 is TGTGCCAGCAGCCAAGGAACAGGGGGGCACGAGCAGTACTTC. Its protein is CASSQGTGGHEQYF.

A single count supports this clonotype. This CDR3 reads CAIRTGTSGIHNEQFF. The CDR3 DNA reads TGTGCCATCAGGACCGGGACTAGCGGGATCCACAATGAGCAGTTCTTC. The chain is built from TRBV10-3 and TRBJ2-1, with TRBD2 matching 13 bases. Germline assignment: CDR1 ENHRY and CDR2 SYGVKD. The junction had 7 bases not matched to a gene; V was cut back by 6 bases and J by 5 bases. This CDR3 spans 16 amino acids.